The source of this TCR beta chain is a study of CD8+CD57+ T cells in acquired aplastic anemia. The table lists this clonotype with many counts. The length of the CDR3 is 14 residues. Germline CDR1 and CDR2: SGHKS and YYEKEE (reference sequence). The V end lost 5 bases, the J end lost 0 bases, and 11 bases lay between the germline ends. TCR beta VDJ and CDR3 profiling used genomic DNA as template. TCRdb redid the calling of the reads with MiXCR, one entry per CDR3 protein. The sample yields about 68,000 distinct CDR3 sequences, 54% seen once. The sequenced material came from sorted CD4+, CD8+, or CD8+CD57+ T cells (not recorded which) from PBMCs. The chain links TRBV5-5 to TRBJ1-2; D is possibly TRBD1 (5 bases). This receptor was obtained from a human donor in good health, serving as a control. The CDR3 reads CASSSTTANYGYTF. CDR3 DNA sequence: TGTGCCAGCAGTTCCACGACAGCTAACTATGGCTACACCTTC.